The entry below gives a single T cell receptor (beta chain) sequence along with its context. Its specificity is unknown. The data were taken from a study of shared clonotypes between healthy human individuals. Generated by immunoSEQ multiplex PCR, the TCRdb table keeps only in-frame clones and is missing some. The data hold 1.5 million to 2.5 million clones, with over 85% observed a single time. This CDR3 region has 15 residues. V was pared by 0 bases and J by 4 bases, with 4 bases of the junction left unmatched. Germline CDR1 and CDR2: LGHNA and YSLEER. Positively selected for CCR7, the CD45RO-negative cells used as naive CD8 cells excluded terminally differentiated effector memory CD45RA+ cells. Points from the study as a whole: The study's rarefaction showed incomplete sorted-subset sequencing despite large depth.

The receptor comes from a man aged 18 to 29 in good health. This chain joins TRBV4-3 and TRBJ1-2, with 8 bases fitting TRBD1. The sequenced sample was naive CD8+ T cells sorted from blood. Here the CDR3 DNA reads TGCGCCAGCAGCCAAGAGCGGACAGGGACCTATGGCTACACCTTC. Translating gives CASSQERTGTYGYTF.